Presented here are 8 T cell receptor beta chains from one specimen sequenced in a study of Tregs in tolerant kidney transplant recipients (dated by TCRdb to about 2019). The library relied on the immunoSEQ multiplex PCR assay. TCRdb carries this immuneACCESS record with in-frame sequences only. Its versions omit some clonotypes, under half of them owing to an unresolved V gene in the studies checked, with the rest unexplained. The sample table holds about 56,000 clones, of which over 70% were seen once. The ten largest clones take up more than 4% of the sample. The sequencing sample was made of CD4+ T cells from blood. The receptors stem from a human donor in good health.

This chain links TRBV6-5 with TRBJ1-2; no firm D call. Between the trimmed V and J ends, which lost 6 bases and 4 bases, there was a span of 12 bases. From germline, CDR1 is MNHEY and CDR2 SVGAGI. The CDR3 is made up of 13 amino acids. CDR3 amino acids: CASSPVRSYGYTF. The CDR3 nucleotides read TGTGCCAGCAGCCCTGTCCGGTCCTATGGCTACACCTTC.

This clone is labeled as medium-sized. V is TRBV2 and J is TRBJ2-2; D is unresolved. Trimming left V 6 bases short and J 6 bases short, with 14 bases between. Germline assignment: CDR1 SNHLY and CDR2 FYNNEI. CDR3 length: 14 amino acids. CDR3 amino acids: CASRAVDLAGELFF. The CDR3 DNA reads as TGTGCCAGCAGGGCAGTGGACCTCGCCGGGGAGCTGTTTTTT.

The chain carries TRBV11-3 and TRBJ2-2; 15 bases fit TRBD2. V shed 4 bases and J 6 bases; nucleotides not matched to a gene: 6. CDR1 is SGHNT and CDR2 is YENEEA in the germline V gene. There are 17 residues in the CDR3. Here the CDR3 reads CASSSSGLAGGSGELFF. CDR3 coding DNA: TGTGCCAGCAGCTCCTCCGGACTAGCGGGGGGGTCCGGGGAGCTGTTTTTT.

This chain connects TRBV5-1 to TRBJ2-3; 9 nucleotides match TRBD2. The J segment lost 1 base and the V segment lost 1 base, leaving 1 base of the junction unmatched. Germline values: CDR1 SGHRS, CDR2 YFSETQ. There are 15 residues in the CDR3. As DNA, the CDR3 is TGCGCCAGCAGCTTGTGGACTAGCGGCACAGATACGCAGTATTTT. Amino acid sequence: CASSLWTSGTDTQYF.

This clone was found once. The chain joins TRBV29-1 to TRBJ1-2, with D perhaps matching TRBD1 (5 bases). From germline, CDR1 is SQVTM and CDR2 ANQGSEA. The V end lost 6 bases, the J end lost 3 bases, and 8 bases lay between the germline ends. This CDR3 spans 11 amino acids. The CDR3 DNA sequence: TGCAGCGTGGGGGGAGACTATGGCTACACCTTC. This sequence encodes CSVGGDYGYTF.

The chain combines TRBV18 with TRBJ2-2, with a tentative D call TRBD1 (5 bases). The CDR3 extends over 18 amino acids. The V and J ends lost 6 bases and 6 bases respectively, with 26 bases between them. Per the germline V gene, CDR1 is KGHSH and CDR2 is LQKENI. The CDR3 DNA follows: TGTGCCAGCTCCGGCCTGGCAGGGATATCCCCAAATGCCGGGGAGCTGTTTTTT. Translating gives CASSGLAGISPNAGELFF. The whole variable domain, filled in from reference TRBV18 and TRBJ2-2, reads NAGVMQNPRHLVRRRGQEARLRCSPMKGHSHVYWYRQLPEEGLKFMVYLQKENIIDESGMPKERFSAEFPKEGPSILRIQQVVRGDSAAYFCASSGLAGISPNAGELFFGEGSRLTVL.

V usage is TRBV6-6 and J usage is TRBJ1-3, with unresolved D. Germline values: CDR1 MNHNY, CDR2 SVGAGI (reference sequence). This CDR3 comprises 16 residues. Trimming stripped 4 bases from V and 0 bases from J, with 13 bases between. The DNA for the CDR3 is TGTGCCAGCAGTTCTGGGCGCCTTCTCTCTGGAAACACCATATATTTT. Its protein product is CASSSGRLLSGNTIYF.

This clone is medium-sized (0.01 to 0.1%) by share. The J gene is TRBJ2-1, the V gene TRBV12-2; the table's D call, TRBD2, has no DNA check behind it. TRBV12-2 is tagged as a pseudogene. This CDR3 contains 9 residues. The CDR3 region has the DNA TGCCCCACTAGGCATTCGCAGTTCTTC. The encoded protein is CPTRHSQFF.